A single sample gave rise to the 19 T cell receptor beta chains below, sequenced in a study of cytomegalovirus exposure and HLA in healthy donors. The PCR employed 60 Vbeta primers together with 13 Jbeta primers. Only in-frame clones appear in the TCRdb table, and some are missing; sequencing was by immunoSEQ multiplex PCR. Here the sample spans fewer than 150,000 clones, approximately 80% being singletons. Sequencing was done on a sample of PBMCs. The receptors come from a man younger than 45 in good health and CMV-seronegative.

As for this clone: Sequence at one end of the junction differs from germline and may be a read error. The J gene is TRBJ1-5, the V gene TRBV4-3; 7 nucleotides agree with TRBD1. CDR3 length equals 16 residues. CDR1 and CDR2 from the germline V gene are LGHNA and YSLEER. The CDR3 reads CASSQDLQQGNQPQRF. The CDR3 DNA reads TGCGCCAGCAGCCAAGATCTCCAACAGGGGAATCAGCCCCAGCGTTTT.

This clone came up many times. This chain connects TRBV5-1 to TRBJ1-2; 9 nucleotides match TRBD1. The CDR3 extends over 14 amino acids. Germline CDR1 and CDR2: SGHRS and YFSETQ. Losses at the gene ends were 2 bases for V and 6 bases for J; bases not matched to a gene: 5. This CDR3 reads CASSFWTGADGYTF. The CDR3 DNA follows: TGCGCCAGCAGCTTTTGGACAGGGGCGGATGGCTACACCTTC.

The chain couples TRBV4-3 to TRBJ2-1, with D possibly TRBD2 on 6 matching bases. The CDR3 runs 11 residues. The germline V gene has CDR1 LGHNA and CDR2 YSLEER. Trimming shortened V by 4 bases and J by 13 bases, and 11 bases separated the two germline ends. CDR3 in DNA: TGCGCCAGCAGCCCACGCGGGGCCCAGTTCTTC. Amino acids: CASSPRGAQFF.

This chain joins TRBV5-1 and TRBJ2-1, with 16 bases fitting TRBD2. V lost 5 bases, J lost 10 bases, and 6 bases stayed unmatched. The CDR3 runs to 15 residues. The germline V gene encodes CDR1 SGHRS and CDR2 YFSETQ. CDR3 nucleotide sequence: TGCGCCAGCAGGGGACTAGCGGGAGGGATGAGGGAGCAGTTCTTC. Protein product: CASRGLAGGMREQFF.

The chain links TRBV15 to TRBJ2-3; 8 bases are a match to TRBD2. This CDR3 has 14 residues. Trimming removed 3 bases from V and 8 bases from J; junction bases left unmatched: 7. CDR1 LNHNV and CDR2 YYDKDF come from the germline V gene (reference sequence). The CDR3 coding sequence is TGTGCCACCAGCAGCGGAGCGGGAGTGGTTACGCAGTATTTT. Protein product: CATSSGAGVVTQYF.

The rearrangement uses TRBV30 and TRBJ1-2; D possibly corresponds to TRBD1 (6 bases). This CDR3 region has 10 residues. Germline lookup yields CDR1 GTSNPN and CDR2 SVGIG (reference sequence). The V end lost 8 bases, the J end lost 8 bases, and 12 bases lay between the germline ends. CDR3 region: CAGTGLGYTF. As DNA, the CDR3 is TGTGCCGGAACAGGGCTGGGCTACACCTTC.

This chain connects TRBV7-2 to TRBJ2-5; D gene unclear. V gave up 5 bases and J gave up 11 bases, with 12 bases separating them. This CDR3 spans 11 amino acids. Germline values: CDR1 SGHTA, CDR2 FQGNSA. This CDR3 is CASSLTGSQYF. The CDR3 DNA sequence: TGTGCCAGCAGCCTAACCGGGTCGCAGTACTTC.

The rearrangement joins TRBV28 to TRBJ1-1; D unresolved. The germline gives CDR1 MDHEN, CDR2 SYDVKM. The CDR3 has 12 residues. Deletions cut 3 bases from V and 7 bases from J, with 9 bases between. CDR3 protein: CASSLEGSEAFF. CDR3 coding DNA: TGTGCCAGCAGTTTGGAGGGCAGTGAAGCTTTCTTT.

V gene TRBV6-1 combines with J gene TRBJ2-2; the D gene is possibly TRBD2 (5 bases). This CDR3 is built from 14 residues. Looked up from germline, CDR1 is MNHNS and CDR2 is SASEGT. Trimming stripped 5 bases from V and 6 bases from J, with 13 bases between. This chain's CDR3 is CASSKTRFSGELFF. In nucleotides, the CDR3 is TGTGCCAGCAGTAAAACTAGGTTCTCCGGGGAGCTGTTTTTT.

CDR3 protein: CASSLGSVITGELFF. Here the CDR3 DNA reads TGTGCCAGCAGCTTAGGCAGCGTCATCACCGGGGAGCTGTTTTTT. The rearrangement uses TRBV7-9 and TRBJ2-2; D gene uncertain. The V gene lost 1 base and the J gene lost 4 bases, with 10 bases spanning the gap. The length of the CDR3 is 15 residues. Per the germline V gene, CDR1 is SEHNR and CDR2 is FQNEAQ (reference sequence).

V is TRBV7-9 and J is TRBJ2-1; 13 bases agree with TRBD2. This CDR3 region has 16 residues. Trimming at V came to 5 bases and at J to 7 bases, leaving 8 bases not matched to a gene. The germline V gene has CDR1 SEHNR and CDR2 FQNEAQ (reference sequence). The CDR3 coding sequence is TGTGCCAGCAGCGTTTCCGGGACTAGCGGGATGAATGAGCAGTTCTTC. It translates to CASSVSGTSGMNEQFF.

Of note for this clone: At the DNA level, this CDR3 is encoded by other sequences in the same sample as well. The chain uses TRBV18 and TRBJ2-7; D is undetermined. V dropped 0 bases and J dropped 0 bases, with 6 bases sitting between them. The CDR3 is made up of 14 amino acids. Germline V gene sequence: CDR1 KGHSH, CDR2 LQKENI. DNA for the CDR3: TGTGCCAGCTCACCACCGGCAGGCTCCTACGAGCAGTACTTC. It is translated as CASSPPAGSYEQYF. The complete variable domain, with remaining parts taken from reference TRBV18 and TRBJ2-7, reads NAGVMQNPRHLVRRRGQEARLRCSPMKGHSHVYWYRQLPEEGLKFMVYLQKENIIDESGMPKERFSAEFPKEGPSILRIQQVVRGDSAAYFCASSPPAGSYEQYFGPGTRLTVT.

The chain combines TRBV7-9 with TRBJ2-5, with 7 bases aligning to TRBD2. The DNA end is more similar to TRBJ2-7, so the J call may be wrong. The CDR3 spans 13 residues. Germline CDR1 is SEHNR and CDR2 is FQNEAQ (reference sequence). The CDR3 coding sequence is TGTGCCAGCAGCCCACGGACTAGCTACGAGCAGTACTTC. It translates to CASSPRTSYEQYF.

The sample holds a few counts of this clone. This chain joins TRBV7-6 and TRBJ2-5; D may be TRBD1 (6 bases). The germline gives CDR1 SGHVS, CDR2 FNYEAQ. The CDR3 has 15 residues. Trimming removed 0 bases at V and 5 bases at J, with 13 bases between. In DNA form, the CDR3 reads TGTGCCAGCAGCTTAGCGCCTCAGAGGGGGGAGACCCAGTACTTC. As protein: CASSLAPQRGETQYF.

This clone has a handful of counts. The chain links TRBV18 to TRBJ1-2; D is ambiguous. This CDR3 is built from 14 residues. The V gene's germline CDR1 is KGHSH and CDR2 LQKENI. V lost 1 base to trimming and J lost 2 bases, with 8 bases between them. CDR3 in DNA: TGTGCCAGCTCACCACGAGGGAACAACTATGGCTACACCTTC. This translates into CASSPRGNNYGYTF.

This clone was counted only a few times. V and J are TRBV4-1 and TRBJ2-2, with D possibly TRBD2 on 6 matching bases. Trimming shortened V by 1 base and J by 8 bases, and 11 bases separated the two germline ends. Germline CDR1 MGHRA, CDR2 YSYEKL. The CDR3 totals 14 residues. The CDR3 bases are TGCGCCAGCAGCCAAGGGACTACTCTTGGGGAGCTGTTTTTT. It translates to CASSQGTTLGELFF.

This chain connects TRBV5-1 to TRBJ2-3; 8 bases are a match to TRBD2. The CDR3 is 14 amino acids. Trimming took 0 bases from V and 4 from J; bases not matched to a gene: 1. Per the germline V gene, CDR1 is SGHRS and CDR2 is YFSETQ. The CDR3 reads CASSLERESDTQYF. Written as DNA, the CDR3 is TGCGCCAGCAGCTTGGAGCGGGAGTCAGATACGCAGTATTTT. The full variable domain, in which reference TRBV5-1 and TRBJ2-3 provide the parts outside the CDR3, is KAGVTQTPRYLIKTRGQQVTLSCSPISGHRSVSWYQQTPGQGLQFLFEYFSETQRNKGNFPGRFSGRQFSNSRSEMNVSTLELGDSALYLCASSLERESDTQYFGPGTRLTVL.

The chain carries TRBV29-1 and TRBJ1-2; D remains ambiguous. Between the trimmed V and J ends, which lost 5 bases and 0 bases, there was a span of 10 bases. Germline CDR1 is SQVTM and CDR2 is ANQGSEA. The length of the CDR3 is 13 residues. For the CDR3, the DNA is TGCAGCGTTCCCACCGACACTAACTATGGCTACACCTTC. It encodes CSVPTDTNYGYTF.

V gene TRBV29-1 combines with J gene TRBJ1-1; no clear D. This CDR3 is built from 13 residues. CDR1 and CDR2 (germline): SQVTM, ANQGSEA. Trimming cost V 7 bases and J 0 bases, with 12 bases left between them. The CDR3 region has the DNA TGCAGCGCAATCAGAAACATGAACACTGAAGCTTTCTTT. Its protein is CSAIRNMNTEAFF.